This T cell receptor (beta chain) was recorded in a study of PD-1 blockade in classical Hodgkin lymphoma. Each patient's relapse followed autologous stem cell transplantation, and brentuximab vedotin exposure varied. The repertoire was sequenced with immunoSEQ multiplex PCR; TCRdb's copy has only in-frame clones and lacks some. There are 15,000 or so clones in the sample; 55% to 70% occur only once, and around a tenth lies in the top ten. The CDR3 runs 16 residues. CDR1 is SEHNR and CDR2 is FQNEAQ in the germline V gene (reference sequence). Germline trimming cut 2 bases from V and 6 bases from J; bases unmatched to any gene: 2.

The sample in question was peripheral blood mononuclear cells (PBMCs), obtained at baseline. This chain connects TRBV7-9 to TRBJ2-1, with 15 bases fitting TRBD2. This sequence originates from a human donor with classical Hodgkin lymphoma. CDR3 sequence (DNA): TGTGCCAGCAGCTTACGGACTAGCGGGAGGGCCAATGAGCAGTTCTTC. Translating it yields CASSLRTSGRANEQFF.